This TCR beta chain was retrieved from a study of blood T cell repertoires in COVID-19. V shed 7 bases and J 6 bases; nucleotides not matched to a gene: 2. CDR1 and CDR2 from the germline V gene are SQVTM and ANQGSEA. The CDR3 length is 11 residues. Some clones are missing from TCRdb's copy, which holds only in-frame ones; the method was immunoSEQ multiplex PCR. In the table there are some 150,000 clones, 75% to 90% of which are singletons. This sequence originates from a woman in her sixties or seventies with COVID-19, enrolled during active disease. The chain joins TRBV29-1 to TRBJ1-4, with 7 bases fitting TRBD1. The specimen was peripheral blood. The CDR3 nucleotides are TGCAGCGCGGGGACAGATGAAAAACTGTTTTTT. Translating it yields CSAGTDEKLFF.